The 20 T cell receptor beta chains given below trace back to one sample, sequenced in a study of T cells in Graves' hyperthyroidism and ophthalmopathy. RNA transcripts yielded amplified TCR beta CDR3 regions. RT-PCR in the first round (using the HTBI primer set) targeted the TCR CDR3. TCRdb fed the multiplex PCR reads into MiXCR, producing one record per CDR3 protein. In the table there are fewer than 650,000 distinct CDR3 sequences, 46% of which are singletons. Input material: peripheral blood or thyroid tissue (not recorded which). These receptors came from an adult woman with Graves' disease, either hyperthyroidism or ophthalmopathy (not recorded which).

This chain uses TRBV7-9 with TRBJ2-7; no firm D call. V lost 6 bases and J 2 bases, leaving 14 bases between the germline ends. CDR3 size: 14 residues. Germline-derived CDR1 and CDR2 are SEHNR and FQNEAQ (reference sequence). CDR3 region: CASSYSKGPYEQYF. Here the CDR3 DNA reads TGTGCCAGCAGTTACTCGAAGGGCCCCTACGAGCAGTACTTC.

J is TRBJ2-7 and V is TRBV11-2, with D perhaps matching TRBD1 (5 bases). V was clipped by 4 bases and J by 2 bases, with 9 bases between them. There are 13 residues in the CDR3. CDR1 is SGHAT and CDR2 is FQNNGV in the germline V gene. The CDR3 bases are TGTGCCAGCAGCTCACAGGAGACCTACGAGCAGTACTTC. Amino acids: CASSSQETYEQYF.

V gene TRBV2 combines with J gene TRBJ2-5; TRBD1 matches at 8 bases. CDR3 size: 13 residues. Germline V gives CDR1 SNHLY, CDR2 FYNNEI. After removal of 8 bases from V and 3 bases from J, the junction contained 5 bases not matched to a gene. The CDR3 region has the DNA TGTGCCAGCCTCGGGACAGGTGAAGAGACCCAGTACTTC. It yields the protein CASLGTGEETQYF.

The sample holds many counts of this clonotype. The chain combines TRBV29-1 with TRBJ1-2; 7 bases agree with TRBD1. CDR1 is SQVTM, CDR2 ANQGSEA, per germline. The CDR3 is 13 amino acids. V trimming: 4 bases; J trimming: 4 bases; junction bases outside the gene matches: 6. The CDR3 bases are TGCAGCGTTGTGGGGGGACAGTTCTATGGCTACACCTTC. Encoded protein: CSVVGGQFYGYTF.

In its sample, this clonotype was seen many times. This chain links TRBV7-9 with TRBJ2-2; D is ambiguous. The CDR3 is 14 residues long. V gave up 3 bases and J gave up 2 bases, with 7 bases separating them. Per germline, CDR1 SEHNR and CDR2 FQNEAQ (reference sequence). CDR3 sequence (DNA): TGTGCCAGCAGCTTGTACTCCAACACCGGGGAGCTGTTTTTT. Translated: CASSLYSNTGELFF.

Many counts were recorded for this clonotype. This chain uses TRBV2 with TRBJ2-2; maybe TRBD1 (6 bases). The CDR3 totals 17 residues. The germline V gene has CDR1 SNHLY and CDR2 FYNNEI. The ends were cut back, 4 bases at V and 4 bases at J, with 19 bases in the middle. The CDR3 sequence is CASSGASGASPTGELFF. CDR3 in DNA: TGTGCCAGCAGTGGGGCCTCAGGGGCTTCTCCCACCGGGGAGCTGTTTTTT.

In its sample, this clonotype was seen a few times. The chain carries TRBV28 and TRBJ2-5; 8 bases fit TRBD1. Germline CDR1 is MDHEN and CDR2 is SYDVKM. J gave up 2 bases and V 4 bases, and 3 bases lay outside the gene matches. This CDR3 contains 14 residues. Written as DNA, the CDR3 is TGTGCCAGCAGTTACGGACAGGGACAAGAGACCCAGTACTTC. It specifies CASSYGQGQETQYF.

This clonotype was detected only a few times. The J gene is TRBJ2-7, the V gene TRBV10-3; no clear D gene. The germline CDR1 and CDR2 sequences are ENHRY and SYGVKD. The CDR3 length is 15 residues. Trimming took 0 bases from V and 0 from J, leaving 9 bases between them. CDR3 coding DNA: TGTGCCATCAGTGAGTCATCGCCAGCCTCCTACGAGCAGTACTTC. Translating gives CAISESSPASYEQYF.

As to this clonotype: This clone may be a read error of a much larger clone one base away. The V gene is TRBV7-7, the J gene TRBJ2-6; D unclear. Germline CDR1 and CDR2: SSHAT and FNYEAQ (reference sequence). The CDR3 runs 16 residues. For the CDR3, the DNA is TGCGCCAGCAGCCCACACTCCTTCTCTGGGGCCAACGTCCTGACTTTC. It specifies CASSPHSFSGANVLTF.

The CDR3 loop reads CSVEGYDWGQKETQYF. The CDR3 nucleotides are TGCAGCGTTGAAGGCTATGATTGGGGACAGAAAGAGACCCAGTACTTC. The chain uses TRBV29-1 and TRBJ2-5; TRBD1 matches 7 bases. Unmatched junction bases numbered 11, after V lost 1 base and J lost 3 bases. This CDR3 spans 16 amino acids. Germline CDR1 reads SQVTM; CDR2 reads ANQGSEA.

This clonotype occurred a few times. The chain combines TRBV7-8 with TRBJ2-5, with 7 bases matching TRBD1. Per germline, CDR1 SGHVS and CDR2 FQNEAQ. V lost 0 bases and J lost 0; bases outside the gene matches: 7. This CDR3 spans 17 amino acids. The CDR3 spells CASSLAPRGKYQETQYF. DNA of the CDR3: TGTGCCAGCAGCTTAGCGCCCAGGGGGAAGTACCAAGAGACCCAGTACTTC.

This sequence joins TRBV27 and TRBJ1-2; 8 bases are a match to TRBD1. The germline V gene encodes CDR1 MNHEY and CDR2 SMNVEV (reference sequence). CDR3 size: 15 residues. V lost 3 bases to trimming and J lost 0 bases; unmatched junction nucleotides: 3. The CDR3 loop is CASSFPTGANYGYTF. The CDR3, as DNA: TGTGCCAGCAGTTTCCCGACAGGGGCTAACTATGGCTACACCTTC.

A few counts support this clonotype. The chain recombines TRBV7-9 with TRBJ1-1, with D unclear. The V and J ends lost 0 bases and 8 bases respectively, with 7 bases between them. Germline CDR1 SEHNR, CDR2 FQNEAQ (reference sequence). CDR3 length equals 12 residues. CDR3 in amino acids: CASSLAAREAFF. As DNA, the CDR3 is TGTGCCAGCAGCTTAGCGGCGAGGGAAGCTTTCTTT.

With regard to this clonotype: One base away lies a much larger clone, so this may be a sequencing read error. V gene TRBV20-1 combines with J gene TRBJ2-7; 7 bases fit TRBD1. V trimming: 7 bases; J trimming: 1 base; junction bases outside the gene matches: 10. The CDR3 spans 14 residues. Germline CDR1 DFQATT, CDR2 SNEGSKA (reference sequence). This CDR3 reads CSVLDRNISYEQYF. The CDR3 nucleotides are TGCAGTGTCCTGGACAGGAACATATCCTACGAGCAGTACTTC.

This clonotype was detected only a few times. CDR3 residues: CSASRQGYTF. The CDR3 DNA sequence: TGCAGTGCTAGTAGACAGGGCTACACCTTC. The rearrangement uses TRBV20-1 and TRBJ1-2; a possible D gene is TRBD1 (5 bases). CDR1 is DFQATT, CDR2 SNEGSKA, per germline (reference sequence). The CDR3 length is 10 residues. V gave up 3 bases and J gave up 8 bases, with 7 bases separating them.

This clonotype was found many times. The V and J genes are TRBV7-3 and TRBJ2-2, with 11 positions matching TRBD1. In germline, CDR1 is SGHTA, CDR2 FQGTGA. The V and J ends lost 8 bases and 4 bases, in that order; junction bases with no gene match: 6. The CDR3 extends over 15 amino acids. CDR3 protein: CASGQGAQSTGELFF. CDR3 sequence (DNA): TGTGCCAGCGGACAGGGGGCGCAGAGCACCGGGGAGCTGTTTTTT.

The table lists this clonotype with a few counts. The rearrangement uses TRBV4-1 and TRBJ2-7; unclear D gene. V lost 1 base and J lost 0, with 7 bases in between. From germline, CDR1 is MGHRA and CDR2 YSYEKL. This CDR3 has 14 residues. The CDR3 loop is CASSQGIHSYEQYF. The CDR3, as DNA: TGCGCCAGCAGCCAAGGAATCCACTCCTACGAGCAGTACTTC.

This clonotype occurred many times. This chain links TRBV4-1 with TRBJ2-5; 10 bases are shared with TRBD2. Per germline, CDR1 MGHRA and CDR2 YSYEKL. The CDR3 loop spans 18 amino acids. V lost 1 base, J lost 4 bases, and 12 bases stayed unmatched. For the CDR3, the DNA is TGCGCCAGCAGCCAAGGAGCGGCGGGACTAGCGAGAGGAGAGACCCAGTACTTC. The encoded protein is CASSQGAAGLARGETQYF.

This clonotype was seen repeatedly, ten times or more. The chain employs TRBV28 and TRBJ2-5, with 11 nucleotides matching TRBD2. The trim removed 2 bases at V and 3 bases at J, leaving 2 bases unmatched. The CDR3 length is 15 residues. CDR1 and CDR2 (germline): MDHEN, SYDVKM. In DNA form, the CDR3 reads TGTGCCAGCAGTTTACCGGGACTAGCGGAAGAGACCCAGTACTTC. This translates into CASSLPGLAEETQYF.

This clonotype was counted only a few times. The J gene is TRBJ1-6, the V gene TRBV3-1; D remains unclear. Germline V gene lookup returns CDR1 LGHDT and CDR2 YNNKEL (reference sequence). Trimming shortened V by 3 bases and J by 14 bases, and 11 bases separated the two germline ends. This CDR3 spans 12 amino acids. CDR3 sequence (DNA): TGTGCCAGCAGCCATGAGACGAGAGCCCTCCACTTT. Encoded protein: CASSHETRALHF.